This note documents a single T cell receptor (beta chain) sequence. The antigen is unknown. What was amplified from RNA transcripts were TCR beta CDR3 regions. First-round RT-PCR with HTBI primers amplified the TCR CDR3 region. MiXCR, run by TCRdb on the multiplex PCR reads, gives a single entry per CDR3 protein. This sample has about 560,000 distinct CDR3 sequences, with approximately 16% found just once. The V end was cut by 5 bases, the J end by 9 bases, with 16 bases between. This CDR3 is 13 amino acids long. The germline V gene has CDR1 LNHDA and CDR2 SQIVND (reference sequence). The data were taken from a study of T cells in Graves' hyperthyroidism and ophthalmopathy. Regarding the study as a whole: Most clonotypes that expanded in the thyroid above 0.001 also showed up in blood.

The V and J genes are TRBV19 and TRBJ2-5, with D maybe TRBD2 (5 bases). The sequence was collected from a woman between 18 and 29 years old with Graves' hyperthyroidism. Sequenced material: blood. The CDR3 nucleotides are TGTGCCAGTAGTGAGGAGGTCAATTCGGCCCAGTACTTC. It translates to CASSEEVNSAQYF.